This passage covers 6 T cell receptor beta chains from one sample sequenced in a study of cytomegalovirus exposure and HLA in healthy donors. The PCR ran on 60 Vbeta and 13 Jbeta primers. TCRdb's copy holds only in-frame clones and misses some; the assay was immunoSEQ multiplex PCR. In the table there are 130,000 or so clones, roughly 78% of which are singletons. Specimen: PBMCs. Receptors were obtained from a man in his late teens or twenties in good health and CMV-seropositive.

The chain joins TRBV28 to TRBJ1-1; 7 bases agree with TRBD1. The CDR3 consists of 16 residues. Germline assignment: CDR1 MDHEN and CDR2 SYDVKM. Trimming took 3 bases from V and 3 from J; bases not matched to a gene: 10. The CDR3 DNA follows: TGTGCCAGCAGTTTTCAATTGAAGGGGGCGTACACTGAAGCTTTCTTT. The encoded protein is CASSFQLKGAYTEAFF.

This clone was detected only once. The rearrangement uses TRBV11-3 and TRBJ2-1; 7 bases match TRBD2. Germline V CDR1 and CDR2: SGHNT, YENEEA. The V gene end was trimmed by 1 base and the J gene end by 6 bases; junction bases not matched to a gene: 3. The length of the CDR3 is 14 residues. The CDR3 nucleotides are TGTGCCAGCAGCTTAGCGGGAGGTCGCAATGAGCAGTTCTTC. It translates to CASSLAGGRNEQFF.

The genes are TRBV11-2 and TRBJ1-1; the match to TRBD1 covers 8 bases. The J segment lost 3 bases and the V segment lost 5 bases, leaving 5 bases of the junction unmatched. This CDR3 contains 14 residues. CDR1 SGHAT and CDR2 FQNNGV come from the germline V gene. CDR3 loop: CASSAPGGYTEAFF. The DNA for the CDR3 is TGTGCCAGCAGCGCCCCAGGGGGCTACACTGAAGCTTTCTTT. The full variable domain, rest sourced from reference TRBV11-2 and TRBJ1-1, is EAGVAQSPRYKIIEKRQSVAFWCNPISGHATLYWYQQILGQGPKLLIQFQNNGVVDDSQLPKDRFSAERLKGVDSTLKIQPAKLEDSAVYLCASSAPGGYTEAFFGQGTRLTVV.

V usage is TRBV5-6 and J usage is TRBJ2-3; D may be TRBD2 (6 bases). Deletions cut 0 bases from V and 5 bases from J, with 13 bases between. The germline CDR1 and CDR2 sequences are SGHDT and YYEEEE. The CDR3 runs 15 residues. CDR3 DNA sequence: TGTGCCAGCAGCTTGGCCGGAGGGGTAGGAGATACGCAGTATTTT. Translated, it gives CASSLAGGVGDTQYF.

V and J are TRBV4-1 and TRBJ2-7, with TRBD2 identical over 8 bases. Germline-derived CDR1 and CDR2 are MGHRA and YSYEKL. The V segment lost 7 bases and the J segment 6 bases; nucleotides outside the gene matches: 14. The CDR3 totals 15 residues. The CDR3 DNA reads TGCGCCAGCAATATTAACCCGGGACTAGAGAGCGAGCAGTACTTC. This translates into CASNINPGLESEQYF.

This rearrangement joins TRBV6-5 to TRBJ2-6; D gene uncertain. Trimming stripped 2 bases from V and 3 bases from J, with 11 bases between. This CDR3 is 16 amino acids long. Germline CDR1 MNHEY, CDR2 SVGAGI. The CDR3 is CASSYKPFGGANVLTF. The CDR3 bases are TGTGCCAGCAGTTACAAACCGTTCGGTGGGGCCAACGTCCTGACTTTC.